Listed below are T cell receptor beta chains from one sample, sequenced in a study of CD8+ T cells in alopecia areata. Libraries were prepared by immunoSEQ multiplex PCR; TCRdb keeps only in-frame clonotypes and omits some of them. The sample lists under 150,000 clones, 82% occurring once. The input for sequencing was CD8+ T cells sorted from blood, taken at week 4, from a patient treated with tofacitinib. The receptors originated from a human donor with alopecia areata. Each CDR3 is given with its conserved first and last residue. The order of the fields is J gene, D gene, V gene, clone size, CDR3 protein, CDR3 DNA. The D gene is left open where the match is weak. Expanded clones get a size class; other rows say once, few or many, or leave the size out.

J gene: TRBJ2-1; D gene: NA; V gene: TRBV19; clone size: NA; CDR3 protein: CASSVALEYEQFF; CDR3 DNA: TGTGCCAGTAGCGTGGCCCTAGAGTATGAGCAGTTCTTC
J gene: TRBJ1-1; D gene: NA; V gene: TRBV7-8; clone size: NA; CDR3 protein: CASSLVTNTEAFF; CDR3 DNA: TGTGCCAGCAGCTTGGTGACGAACACTGAAGCTTTCTTT
J gene: TRBJ1-1; D gene: NA; V gene: TRBV7-9; clone size: NA; CDR3 protein: CASRDANHKNTEAFF; CDR3 DNA: TGTGCCAGCAGGGACGCTAATCATAAGAACACTGAAGCTTTCTTT
J gene: TRBJ1-2; D gene: NA; V gene: TRBV6-5; clone size: NA; CDR3 protein: CASSYSVRDRGYTF; CDR3 DNA: TGTGCCAGCAGTTACTCTGTGAGGGACCGTGGCTACACCTTC
J gene: TRBJ1-5; D gene: TRBD1; V gene: TRBV13; clone size: NA; CDR3 protein: CASSLQGGVNQPQHF; CDR3 DNA: TGTGCCAGCAGCTTACAAGGGGGCGTCAATCAGCCCCAGCATTTT
J gene: TRBJ2-3; D gene: NA; V gene: TRBV29-1; clone size: NA; CDR3 protein: CSVGAPEGQVVIGDTQYF; CDR3 DNA: TGCAGCGTTGGTGCCCCAGAGGGGCAGGTGGTAATAGGAGATACGCAGTATTTT
J gene: TRBJ2-7; D gene: NA; V gene: TRBV29-1; clone size: NA; CDR3 protein: CSVEAGALTYEQYF; CDR3 DNA: TGCAGCGTTGAGGCGGGGGCCCTTACCTACGAGCAGTACTTC
J gene: TRBJ1-5; D gene: TRBD1; V gene: TRBV5-6; clone size: NA; CDR3 protein: CASSQGQGYQPQHF; CDR3 DNA: TGTGCCAGCAGCCAGGGACAGGGGTATCAGCCCCAGCATTTT
J gene: TRBJ1-6; D gene: NA; V gene: TRBV14; clone size: NA; CDR3 protein: CASSQAYNSPLHF; CDR3 DNA: TGTGCCAGCAGCCAAGCTTATAATTCACCCCTCCACTTT
J gene: TRBJ2-1; D gene: NA; V gene: TRBV7-2; clone size: NA; CDR3 protein: CASSLSTSSEAYNEQFF; CDR3 DNA: TGTGCCAGCAGCTTATCGACCTCTAGCGAGGCCTACAATGAGCAGTTCTTC
J gene: TRBJ2-2; D gene: TRBD2; V gene: TRBV29-1; clone size: NA; CDR3 protein: CSVVAGGPNGELFF; CDR3 DNA: TGCAGCGTTGTAGCGGGGGGGCCGAACGGGGAGCTGTTTTTT
J gene: TRBJ2-1; D gene: TRBD1; V gene: TRBV29-1; clone size: few; CDR3 protein: CSVEWDRVDNEQFF; CDR3 DNA: TGCAGCGTTGAGTGGGACAGGGTCGACAATGAGCAGTTCTTC
J gene: TRBJ2-7; D gene: NA; V gene: TRBV7-2; clone size: NA; CDR3 protein: CASSLHGGLADEQYF; CDR3 DNA: TGTGCCAGCAGCCTTCACGGAGGGCTAGCCGACGAGCAGTACTTC
J gene: TRBJ2-5; D gene: TRBD2; V gene: TRBV29-1; clone size: NA; CDR3 protein: CSVYERGIQETQYF; CDR3 DNA: TGCAGCGTTTACGAGCGGGGGATCCAAGAGACCCAGTACTTC
J gene: TRBJ2-2; D gene: TRBD1; V gene: TRBV13; clone size: NA; CDR3 protein: CASSTIADLGQGDTGELFF; CDR3 DNA: TGTGCCAGCAGCACTATAGCCGACCTTGGACAGGGTGACACCGGGGAGCTGTTTTTT
J gene: TRBJ2-5; D gene: TRBD2; V gene: TRBV7-6; clone size: NA; CDR3 protein: CASSLSSGSFGAQYF; CDR3 DNA: TGTGCCAGCAGCTTATCTAGCGGATCGTTCGGGGCCCAGTACTTC
J gene: TRBJ1-1; D gene: NA; V gene: TRBV19; clone size: few; CDR3 protein: CASTLGPTGTEAFF; CDR3 DNA: TGTGCCAGTACACTAGGGCCAACGGGTACTGAAGCTTTCTTT
J gene: TRBJ2-1; D gene: NA; V gene: TRBV4-1; clone size: NA; CDR3 protein: CASSQDLHEQFF; CDR3 DNA: TGCGCCAGCAGCCAAGACCTCCATGAGCAGTTCTTC
J gene: TRBJ2-1; D gene: NA; V gene: TRBV2; clone size: once; CDR3 protein: CASMGSYNEQFF; CDR3 DNA: TGTGCCAGCATGGGCAGCTACAATGAGCAGTTCTTC
J gene: TRBJ2-5; D gene: NA; V gene: TRBV29-1; clone size: few; CDR3 protein: CSGAAATGTQYF; CDR3 DNA: TGCAGTGGGGCGGCAGCCACGGGGACCCAGTACTTC
J gene: TRBJ2-7; D gene: NA; V gene: TRBV27; clone size: NA; CDR3 protein: CASSLRGPYEQYF; CDR3 DNA: TGTGCCAGCAGTTTACGAGGGCCCTACGAGCAGTACTTC
J gene: TRBJ2-3; D gene: NA; V gene: TRBV7-7; clone size: once; CDR3 protein: CASSLTASGRDTQYF; CDR3 DNA: TGTGCTAGCAGCTTAACCGCCTCGGGGAGAGATACGCAGTATTTT
J gene: TRBJ2-1; D gene: TRBD1; V gene: TRBV29-1; clone size: NA; CDR3 protein: CSVESGTGLYNEQFF; CDR3 DNA: TGCAGCGTTGAATCGGGGACAGGGCTTTACAATGAGCAGTTCTTC
J gene: TRBJ2-6; D gene: NA; V gene: TRBV15; clone size: NA; CDR3 protein: CATSPRISGANVLTF; CDR3 DNA: TGTGCCACCAGCCCGAGAATCTCTGGGGCCAACGTCCTGACTTTC
J gene: TRBJ2-1; D gene: TRBD2; V gene: TRBV6-5; clone size: once; CDR3 protein: CASSRAGGPNEQFF; CDR3 DNA: TGTGCCAGCAGTAGGGCGGGGGGGCCGAATGAGCAGTTCTTC
J gene: TRBJ2-5; D gene: TRBD1; V gene: TRBV7-2; clone size: NA; CDR3 protein: CASSTGGRETQYF; CDR3 DNA: TGTGCCAGCAGCACAGGGGGGCGAGAGACCCAGTACTTC
J gene: TRBJ2-7; D gene: TRBD1; V gene: TRBV4-3; clone size: NA; CDR3 protein: CASSQDSGQGIYEQYF; CDR3 DNA: TGCGCCAGCAGCCAAGATAGTGGACAGGGGATCTACGAGCAGTACTTC
J gene: TRBJ2-3; D gene: TRBD1; V gene: TRBV6-5; clone size: NA; CDR3 protein: CAIRTGGFEGTQYF; CDR3 DNA: TGTGCCATCCGGACAGGGGGCTTCGAGGGTACGCAGTATTTT
J gene: TRBJ1-1; D gene: NA; V gene: TRBV19; clone size: NA; CDR3 protein: CASSMWGNTEAFF; CDR3 DNA: TGTGCCAGTAGTATGTGGGGGAACACTGAAGCTTTCTTT
J gene: TRBJ2-5; D gene: NA; V gene: TRBV30; clone size: many; CDR3 protein: CAWSWGQETQYF; CDR3 DNA: TGTGCCTGGAGCTGGGGTCAAGAGACCCAGTACTTC
J gene: TRBJ2-7; D gene: TRBD1; V gene: TRBV29-1; clone size: few; CDR3 protein: CSGGQGGAEQYF; CDR3 DNA: TGCAGCGGAGGACAGGGGGGCGCCGAGCAGTACTTC
J gene: TRBJ2-5; D gene: TRBD2; V gene: TRBV11-2; clone size: NA; CDR3 protein: CASSLVLAGGETQYF; CDR3 DNA: TGTGCCAGCAGCTTAGTACTAGCGGGGGGAGAGACCCAGTACTTC
J gene: TRBJ2-1; D gene: NA; V gene: TRBV14; clone size: NA; CDR3 protein: CASSQEVSKSYNEQFF; CDR3 DNA: TGTGCCAGCAGCCAAGAGGTGTCAAAATCCTACAATGAGCAGTTCTTC
J gene: TRBJ2-7; D gene: NA; V gene: TRBV27; clone size: NA; CDR3 protein: CASSLSWTAYEQYF; CDR3 DNA: TGTGCCAGCAGTTTATCGTGGACAGCCTACGAGCAGTACTTC